This TCR beta chain emerged from a study of blood T cell repertoires in COVID-19. Study background: From the United States, Italy and Spain came samples of acute and convalescent COVID-19.

The repertoire was sequenced with immunoSEQ multiplex PCR; TCRdb's copy has only in-frame clones and lacks some. The sample contains about 360,000 clones, approximately 86% of which appear only once. Trimming took 6 bases from V and 3 from J, leaving 12 bases between them. From germline, CDR1 is SGDLS and CDR2 YYNGEE. The CDR3 totals 13 residues. The sequencing input was peripheral blood. The source is a woman aged 55-69 years with COVID-19, enrolled during active disease. The V call is TRBV9, the J call TRBJ1-2, with D uncertain. The CDR3 reads CASTPNVDYGYTF. The CDR3 DNA is TGTGCCAGCACCCCTAACGTAGACTATGGCTACACCTTC.